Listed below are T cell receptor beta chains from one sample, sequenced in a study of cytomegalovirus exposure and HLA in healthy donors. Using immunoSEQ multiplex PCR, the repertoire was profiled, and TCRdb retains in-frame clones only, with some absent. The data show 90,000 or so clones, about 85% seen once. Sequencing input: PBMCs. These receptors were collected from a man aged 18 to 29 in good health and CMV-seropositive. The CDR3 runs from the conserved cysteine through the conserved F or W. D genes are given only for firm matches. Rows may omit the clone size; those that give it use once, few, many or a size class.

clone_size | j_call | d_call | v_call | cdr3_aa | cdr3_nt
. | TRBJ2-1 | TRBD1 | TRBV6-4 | CASSDPGQGFGEQFF | TGTGCCAGCAGTGACCCGGGACAGGGGTTCGGTGAGCAGTTCTTC
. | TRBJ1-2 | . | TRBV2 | CASSVRTANYGYTF | TGTGCCAGCAGTGTCAGGACAGCTAACTATGGCTACACCTTC
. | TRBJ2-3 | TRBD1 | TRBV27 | CASSLSGQVNTDTQYF | TGTGCCAGCAGTTTATCGGGACAGGTGAACACAGATACGCAGTATTTT
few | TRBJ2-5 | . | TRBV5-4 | CASSLVSAVETQYF | TGTGCCAGCAGCTTGGTAAGCGCGGTCGAGACCCAGTACTTC
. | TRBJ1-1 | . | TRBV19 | CASSATGGGNTEAFF | TGTGCCAGTAGTGCTACCGGGGGAGGGAACACTGAAGCTTTCTTT
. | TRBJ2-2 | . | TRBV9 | CASSVVGAGTGELFF | TGTGCCAGCAGCGTAGTGGGCGCGGGTACCGGGGAGCTGTTTTTT
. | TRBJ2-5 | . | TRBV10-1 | CASSEGGGGETQYF | TGCGCCAGCAGTGAAGGGGGAGGGGGGGAGACCCAGTACTTC
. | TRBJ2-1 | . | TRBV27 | CASSTSTGNEQFF | TGTGCCAGCTCAACTTCGACAGGCAATGAGCAGTTCTTC
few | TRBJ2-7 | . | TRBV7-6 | CASSLGLDSYEQYF | TGTGCCAGCAGCCTCGGACTTGACTCCTACGAGCAGTACTTC
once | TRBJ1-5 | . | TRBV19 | CASSISPQGNQPQHF | TGTGCCAGTAGTATCTCACCTCAGGGCAATCAGCCCCAGCATTTT
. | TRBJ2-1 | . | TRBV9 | CASYQGLGGASQDEQFF | TGTGCCAGTTACCAGGGCTTGGGAGGCGCTTCTCAAGATGAGCAGTTCTTC
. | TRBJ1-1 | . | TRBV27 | CASSLVGSTEAFF | TGTGCCAGCAGTTTAGTGGGGAGCACTGAAGCTTTCTTT
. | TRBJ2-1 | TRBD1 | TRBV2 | CASRSTGGLYNEQFF | TGTGCCAGCAGATCGACAGGGGGCCTGTACAATGAGCAGTTCTTC
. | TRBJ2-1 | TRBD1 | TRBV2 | CASSELGQVGYNEQFF | TGTGCCAGCAGTGAATTAGGACAGGTCGGGTACAATGAGCAGTTCTTC
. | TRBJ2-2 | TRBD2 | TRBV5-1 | CASSLEIVTGGPSGELFF | TGCGCCAGCAGCTTGGAGATTGTGACGGGAGGGCCCAGCGGGGAGCTGTTTTTT
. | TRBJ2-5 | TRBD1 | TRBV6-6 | CASSYRQGPETQYF | TGTGCCAGCAGTTACCGACAGGGACCGGAGACCCAGTACTTC
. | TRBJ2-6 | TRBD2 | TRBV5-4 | CASSSRLAGGSGANVLTF | TGTGCCAGCAGCTCAAGACTAGCGGGGGGCTCTGGGGCCAACGTCCTGACTTTC
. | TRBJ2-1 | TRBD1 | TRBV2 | CASRGQGLFF | TGTGCCAGCAGGGGACAGGGCCTGTTCTTC
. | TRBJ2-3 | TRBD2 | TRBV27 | CASSLSGSGSRADTQYF | TGTGCCAGCAGTTTATCGGGTAGCGGGAGTAGAGCAGATACGCAGTATTTT
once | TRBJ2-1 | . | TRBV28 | CASSLSYNEQFF | TGTGCCAGCAGCCTCAGCTACAATGAGCAGTTCTTC
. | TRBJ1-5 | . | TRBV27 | CASSWGGNQPQHF | TGTGCCAGCTCGTGGGGAGGCAATCAGCCCCAGCATTTT
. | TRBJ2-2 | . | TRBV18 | CASSPNGDTSTGELFF | TGTGCCAGCTCACCAAATGGGGACACCTCCACCGGGGAGCTGTTTTTT
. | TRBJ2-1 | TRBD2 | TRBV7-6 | CASTTGGWEQFF | TGTGCCAGCACCACGGGAGGCTGGGAGCAGTTCTTC
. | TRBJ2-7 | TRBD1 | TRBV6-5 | CASSYSDRGVSYEQYF | TGTGCCAGCAGTTACTCTGACAGGGGAGTCTCCTACGAGCAGTACTTC
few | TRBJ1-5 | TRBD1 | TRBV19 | CASSIAGGRGNQPQHF | TGTGCCAGTAGTATAGCAGGGGGGCGCGGCAATCAGCCCCAGCATTTT
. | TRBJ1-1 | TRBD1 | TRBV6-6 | CASSYNTGGQNTEAFF | TGTGCCAGCAGTTACAATACAGGGGGCCAGAACACTGAAGCTTTCTTT
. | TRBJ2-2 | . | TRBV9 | CASSVEDTGELFF | TGTGCCAGCAGCGTCGAGGACACCGGGGAGCTGTTTTTT
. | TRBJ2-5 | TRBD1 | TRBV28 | CASSIISDRGEETQYF | TGTGCCAGCAGTATAATCTCAGACAGGGGCGAAGAGACCCAGTACTTC
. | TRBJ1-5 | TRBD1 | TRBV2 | CASSEAWRTGRYNSNQPQHF | TGTGCCAGCAGTGAAGCTTGGCGGACAGGAAGATATAATAGCAATCAGCCCCAGCATTTT
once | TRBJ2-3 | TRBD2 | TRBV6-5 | CASSYLAGTDTQYF | TGTGCCAGCAGTTACCTAGCGGGCACAGATACGCAGTATTTT
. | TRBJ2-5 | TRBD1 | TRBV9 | CASSAQNRGQETQYF | TGTGCCAGCAGCGCCCAGAACAGGGGTCAAGAGACCCAGTACTTC
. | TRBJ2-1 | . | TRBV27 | CASSSMSSYNEQFF | TGTGCCAGCAGCTCTATGAGCTCCTACAATGAGCAGTTCTTC
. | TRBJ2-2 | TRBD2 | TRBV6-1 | CASSGLAANTGELFF | TGTGCCAGCAGTGGCCTAGCGGCGAACACCGGGGAGCTGTTTTTT
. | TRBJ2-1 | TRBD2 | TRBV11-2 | CASVRRPVLAGIDNEQFF | TGTGCCAGCGTACGCCGCCCGGTCCTAGCGGGAATAGATAATGAGCAGTTCTTC
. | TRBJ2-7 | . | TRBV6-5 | CASSYSTGVSYEQYF | TGTGCCAGCAGTTACAGTACAGGAGTATCCTACGAGCAGTACTTC
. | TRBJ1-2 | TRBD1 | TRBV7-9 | CASSLIQGLRGYTF | TGTGCCAGCAGCTTAATACAGGGGTTGCGCGGCTACACCTTC
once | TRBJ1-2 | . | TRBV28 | CASSLLQTNYGYTF | TGTGCCAGCAGTTTATTGCAGACTAACTATGGCTACACCTTC
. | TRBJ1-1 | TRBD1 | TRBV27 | CASSLSGGANTEAFF | TGTGCCAGCAGCTTATCAGGGGGCGCGAACACTGAAGCTTTCTTT
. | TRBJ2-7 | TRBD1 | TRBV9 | CASSVGGQSSYEQYF | TGTGCCAGCAGCGTAGGGGGACAGAGCTCCTACGAGCAGTACTTC
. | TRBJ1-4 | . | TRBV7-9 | CASSLAQGGLFF | TGTGCCAGCAGCTTAGCACAGGGAGGGCTGTTTTTT
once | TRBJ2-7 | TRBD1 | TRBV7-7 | CASSSNRDSEQYF | TGTGCCAGCAGCTCTAACCGGGACAGCGAGCAGTACTTC
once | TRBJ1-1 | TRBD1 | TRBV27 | CASSNRGTEAFF | TGTGCCAGCAGCAACAGGGGCACTGAAGCTTTCTTT
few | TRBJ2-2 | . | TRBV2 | CASRGTRRDAGELFF | TGTGCCAGCAGGGGGACCCGGAGGGACGCCGGGGAGCTGTTTTTT
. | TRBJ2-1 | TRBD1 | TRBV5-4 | CASSRDRGENNEQFF | TGTGCCAGCAGCCGTGACAGGGGCGAGAACAATGAGCAGTTCTTC
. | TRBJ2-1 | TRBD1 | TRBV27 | CASSGTGVINEQFF | TGTGCCAGCAGCGGGACAGGGGTCATCAATGAGCAGTTCTTC
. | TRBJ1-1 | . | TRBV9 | CASSVGANTEAFF | TGTGCCAGCAGCGTAGGAGCTAACACTGAAGCTTTCTTT
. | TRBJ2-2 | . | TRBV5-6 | CASGGATTGELFF | TGTGCCAGCGGGGGGGCGACCACCGGGGAGCTGTTTTTT
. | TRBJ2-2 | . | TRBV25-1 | CASSVRIRVTGELFF | TGTGCCAGCAGTGTGCGTATCAGGGTTACCGGGGAGCTGTTTTTT
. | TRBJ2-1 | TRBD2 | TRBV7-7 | CASSLGGRLNEQFF | TGTGCCAGCAGCTTAGGCGGGAGGTTAAATGAGCAGTTCTTC
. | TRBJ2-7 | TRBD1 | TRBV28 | CASSFILGTGTYEQYF | TGTGCCAGCAGTTTCATTTTAGGGACAGGTACCTACGAGCAGTACTTC
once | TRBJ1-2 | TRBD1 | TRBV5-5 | CASSLWSGQVNYGYTF | TGTGCCAGCAGCTTGTGGTCGGGACAGGTTAACTATGGCTACACCTTC